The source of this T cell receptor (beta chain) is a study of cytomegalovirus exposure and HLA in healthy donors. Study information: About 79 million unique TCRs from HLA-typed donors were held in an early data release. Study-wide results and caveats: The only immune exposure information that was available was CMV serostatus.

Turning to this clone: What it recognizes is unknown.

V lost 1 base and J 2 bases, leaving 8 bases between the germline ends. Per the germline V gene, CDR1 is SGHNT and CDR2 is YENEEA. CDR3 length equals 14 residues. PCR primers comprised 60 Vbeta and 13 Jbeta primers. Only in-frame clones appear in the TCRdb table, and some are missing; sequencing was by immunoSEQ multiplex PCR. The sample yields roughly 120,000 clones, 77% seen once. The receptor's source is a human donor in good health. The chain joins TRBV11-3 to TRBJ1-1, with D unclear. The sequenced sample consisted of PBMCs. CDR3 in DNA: TGTGCCAGCAGCTTAGCACTGGTTAACACTGAAGCTTTCTTT. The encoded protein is CASSLALVNTEAFF.